The clone carrying this TCR beta chain was seen at least ten times. Its antigen is currently unknown. This sample stems from a study of regulatory T cells in long-lasting Graves disease. The time point denotes: persistent/refractory GD, antithyroid drugs over 5 years with positive TRAb. Researchers made the TCR library from RNA that was extracted from PBMCs. It was by American Thyroid Association guidelines that Graves' disease was diagnosed. Arm-PCR of CDR3 regions and iRepertoire HTBI primers were used to build TCR beta libraries. TCRdb ran MiXCR on the multiplex PCR reads and lists one entry per CDR3 protein. The table includes about 460,000 distinct CDR3 sequences, under 25% detected once. Germline CDR1 MDHEN, CDR2 SYDVKM. This CDR3 has 17 residues. V lost 6 bases and J 5 bases, leaving 22 bases between the germline ends. Overall study findings and caveats: TRBV28 was favored in persistent disease, as were TRBJ1-2 and TRBJ2-5.

The material sequenced was peripheral blood mononuclear cells (PBMCs), taken when the disease was refractory, from a patient treated with antithyroid drugs. The rearrangement uses TRBV28 and TRBJ1-4; D is unresolved. This clonotype was sampled from a female donor with Graves disease. The CDR3 DNA reads as TGTGCCAGCAGACCGTCCTTGCCCGTCCTTCTGAATGAAAAACTGTTTTTT. Its translation: CASRPSLPVLLNEKLFF.